Ten or more counts support the clone carrying this T cell receptor (beta chain). Its antigen is currently unknown. The sample originates from a study of regulatory T cells in long-lasting Graves disease. Overall study: Antithyroid drug intake by newly diagnosed Graves' patients had lasted under 3 months.

The time point here: newly diagnosed GD, antithyroid drugs for less than 3 months. TCR sequences were obtained from RNA taken from PBMCs. Study-level points and caveats: TRBV28, TRBJ1-2 and TRBJ2-5 emerged as the favored segments in persistent disease. Reduced TCR diversity was observed in persistent Graves' patients versus newly diagnosed patients.

Sequencing libraries for TCR beta were prepared with iRepertoire HTBI primers and Arm-PCR of CDR3 regions. Original data processing: Sequenced samples collectively carried 55 to 80 TRBV and 14 to 15 TRBJ segments. One entry per CDR3 protein results from TCRdb running MiXCR on the multiplex PCR reads. TCRdb, not the original authors, processed these V and J calls. The data show a few hundred thousand distinct CDR3 sequences, over 12% seen once. The CDR3 is made up of 14 amino acids. CDR1 is SGHAT, CDR2 FQNNGV, per germline. The same data also went into a second study, on T cells in Graves' hyperthyroidism and ophthalmopathy.

The clonotype was recovered from a woman aged 40-49 years with Graves disease. The rearrangement joins TRBV11-2 to TRBJ2-3, with D perhaps matching TRBD1 (5 bases). The J call is in doubt because the DNA end fits TRBJ2-7 better. Here the sequenced sample was peripheral blood mononuclear cells (PBMCs), taken at new diagnosis, from a patient treated with antithyroid drugs. The CDR3 nucleotides are TGTGCCAGCAGCTTAGAAGGACACTCCTACGAGCAGTACTTC. Translation: CASSLEGHSYEQYF.